These T cell receptor beta chains were read from a single sample in a study of T cell responses to AZD1222 COVID-19 vaccine. Method: immunoSEQ multiplex PCR; TCRdb's copy keeps in-frame clones and lacks some. This sample yields 110,000 or so clones, of which 91% are seen a single time; roughly 4.7% belongs to the top ten. The specimen was peripheral blood, collected on day 0 of AZD1222 vaccination. The receptors come from an adult in good health. Both conserved end residues are part of each CDR3. D genes are given only for firm matches. Size values are once, few and many counts, or a class for expanded clones, and some rows have none.

j_call v_call d_call clone_size cdr3_length cdr3_aa cdr3_nt
TRBJ2-7 TRBV5-1 TRBD1 NA 17 CASSPPKGQGASYEQYF TGCGCCAGCAGCCCACCGAAGGGACAGGGAGCCTCCTACGAGCAGTACTTC
TRBJ1-1 TRBV7-9 NA NA 14 CASSPRQDPRRAFF TGTGCCAGCAGCCCTAGACAGGATCCTCGACGAGCTTTCTTT
TRBJ2-7 TRBV6-5 TRBD2 NA 14 CASEASSGGNEQYF TGTGCCAGCGAAGCTTCTAGCGGGGGGAACGAGCAGTACTTC
TRBJ1-2 TRBV28 NA NA 15 CASSYSPDKANGYTF TGTGCCAGCAGTTACTCGCCGGACAAGGCGAATGGCTACACCTTC
TRBJ2-7 TRBV24-1 NA NA 15 CATRGSRRGVYEQYF TGTGCCACCAGAGGTAGTCGTCGTGGAGTCTACGAGCAGTACTTC
TRBJ2-1 TRBV11-3 TRBD2 NA 17 CASSPIRRGGPYNEQFF TGTGCCAGCAGCCCCATAAGGCGGGGGGGTCCCTACAATGAGCAGTTCTTC
TRBJ1-1 TRBV30 TRBD1 NA 14 CAWSVVDRGSEAFF TGTGCCTGGAGTGTAGTGGACAGGGGGTCTGAAGCTTTCTTT
TRBJ1-2 TRBV11-1 NA once 12 CAVRTSGYGYTF TGTGCCGTTCGGACGAGCGGCTATGGCTACACCTTC
TRBJ2-4 TRBV6-6 NA NA 15 CASSYSTEGTGIQYF TGTGCCAGCAGTTACTCGACGGAGGGGACGGGCATTCAGTACTTC
TRBJ2-7 TRBV19 NA NA 11 CASSRTGEQYF TGTGCCAGTAGTCGGACTGGCGAGCAGTACTTC
TRBJ1-2 TRBV6-5 TRBD1 NA 15 CASRSWTGVERGYTF TGTGCCAGCAGGAGTTGGACAGGGGTTGAGAGGGGCTACACCTTC
TRBJ1-3 TRBV5-1 TRBD1 NA 14 CASSTGQGWDTIYF TGCGCCAGCAGCACCGGACAGGGGTGGGACACCATATATTTT
TRBJ1-1 TRBV5-6 TRBD1 NA 16 CASSLRLDRVVSEAFF TGTGCCAGCAGCTTGCGCCTGGACAGGGTAGTCTCTGAAGCTTTCTTT
TRBJ2-1 TRBV4-1 NA NA 14 CASSQFPSDNEQFF TGCGCCAGCAGCCAATTCCCCAGTGATAATGAGCAGTTCTTC
TRBJ2-5 TRBV5-4 TRBD1 NA 15 CASSLIGTGDETQYF TGTGCCAGCAGCTTAATCGGGACAGGGGACGAGACCCAGTACTTC
TRBJ2-2 TRBV30 TRBD2 NA 15 CAWSRDSGGAGELFF TGTGCCTGGAGTAGGGATAGCGGGGGCGCCGGGGAGCTGTTTTTT
TRBJ2-7 TRBV19 TRBD1 NA 16 CASSISQDRTSYEQYF TGTGCCAGTAGTATTTCCCAGGACAGGACTTCCTACGAGCAGTACTTC
TRBJ2-7 TRBV27 NA NA 15 CASSLLGTLTYEQYF TGTGCCAGCAGTCTTCTCGGGACACTGACCTACGAGCAGTACTTC
TRBJ1-3 TRBV3-1/TRBV3-2 TRBD1 NA 14 CASSQGGGGNTIYF TGTGCCAGCAGCCAAGGAGGGGGCGGAAACACCATATATTTT
TRBJ2-7 TRBV6-5 TRBD1 NA 13 CASFDRGGYEQYF TGTGCCAGTTTTGACAGGGGGGGCTACGAGCAGTACTTC
TRBJ1-1 TRBV7-2 NA NA 13 CASSPVMNTEAFF TGTGCCAGCAGCCCCGTCATGAACACTGAAGCTTTCTTT
TRBJ1-4 TRBV6-5 NA once 14 CASSYTGQNEKLFF TGTGCCAGCAGTTACACAGGACAGAATGAAAAACTGTTTTTT
TRBJ1-1 TRBV5-1 TRBD1 NA 14 CASSRTTGGLEAFF TGCGCCAGCAGCCGCACGACAGGGGGTCTTGAAGCTTTCTTT
TRBJ2-3 TRBV6-2/TRBV6-3 NA NA 15 CASSSGGRITDTQYF TGTGCCAGCAGTTCCGGGGGCAGGATCACAGATACGCAGTATTTT
TRBJ2-5 TRBV5-4 NA NA 14 CASSLGQFPETQYF TGTGCCAGCAGCTTGGGACAATTTCCAGAGACCCAGTACTTC
TRBJ1-6 TRBV7-2 TRBD1 NA 15 CASTFIWTGSSPLHF TGTGCCAGCACCTTCATTTGGACAGGGAGCTCACCCCTCCACTTT
TRBJ2-7 TRBV9 TRBD2 NA 16 CASSVTSGDQGYEQYF TGTGCCAGCAGCGTCACTAGCGGGGATCAGGGGTACGAGCAGTACTTC
TRBJ2-6 TRBV7-6 NA NA 19 CASSYTTPGGPSGANVLTF TGTGCCAGCAGCTATACGACCCCCGGGGGCCCCTCTGGGGCCAACGTCCTGACTTTC
TRBJ1-4 TRBV10-3 NA NA 13 CAIGRGAGEKLFF TGTGCCATCGGAAGGGGGGCAGGTGAAAAACTGTTTTTT
TRBJ2-7 TRBV27 NA once 13 CASSLRGTYEQYF TGTGCCAGCAGTTTACGAGGGACTTACGAGCAGTACTTC
TRBJ2-2 TRBV3-1/TRBV3-2 TRBD1 NA 18 CASSRSGRDRRNTGELFF TGTGCCAGCAGCCGGTCGGGGCGGGACAGGCGAAACACCGGGGAGCTGTTTTTT
TRBJ1-3 TRBV11-2 NA NA 16 CASSLGRAPSGNTIYF TGTGCCAGCAGCTTAGGCAGGGCCCCCTCTGGAAACACCATATATTTT
TRBJ2-1 TRBV30 NA NA 15 CAWSHRRGSGNEQFF TGTGCCTGGAGTCACCGTCGGGGGTCGGGCAATGAGCAGTTCTTC
TRBJ1-2 TRBV7-9 TRBD1 NA 14 CASSSDRDYYGYTF TGTGCCAGCAGCTCAGACAGGGATTACTATGGCTACACCTTC
TRBJ1-3 TRBV7-3 NA NA 17 CASSLTGAGASGNTIYF TGTGCCAGCAGCTTAACGGGGGCTGGAGCCTCTGGAAACACCATATATTTT
TRBJ1-1 TRBV7-9 NA NA 15 CASSLLSGRNTEAFF TGTGCCAGCAGCCTGCTATCAGGACGAAACACTGAAGCTTTCTTT
TRBJ2-7 TRBV5-6 NA NA 16 CASSLGGHLFSYEQYF TGTGCCAGCAGCTTGGGAGGACACCTCTTCTCCTACGAGCAGTACTTC
TRBJ2-3 TRBV27 NA NA 14 CASSLSRAADTQYF TGTGCCAGCAGTTTATCGAGGGCAGCAGATACGCAGTATTTT
TRBJ1-5 TRBV27 NA NA 14 CASSFQGVNQPQHF TGTGCCAGCAGTTTCCAGGGAGTAAATCAGCCCCAGCATTTT
TRBJ2-2 TRBV5-1 NA NA 15 CASSLGGKNTGELFF TGCGCCAGCAGCTTAGGGGGGAAAAACACCGGGGAGCTGTTTTTT
TRBJ1-4 TRBV24-1 NA NA 13 CATSEGLGEKLFF TGTGCCACCAGTGAGGGACTGGGTGAAAAACTGTTTTTT
TRBJ2-1 TRBV6-4 NA NA 13 CASSATGENEQFF TGTGCCAGCAGTGCGACGGGCGAGAATGAGCAGTTCTTC
TRBJ2-3 TRBV7-2 NA NA 15 CASSLGIVGGDTQYF TGTGCCAGCAGCTTAGGCATCGTAGGTGGAGATACGCAGTATTTT
TRBJ2-1 TRBV6-5 NA NA 12 CASSLGSPEQFF TGTGCCAGCAGCCTAGGGTCGCCTGAGCAGTTCTTC
TRBJ1-1 TRBV4-3 NA NA 13 CASSRRQEAEAFF TGCGCCAGCAGCCGAAGACAGGAGGCTGAAGCTTTCTTT
TRBJ1-2 TRBV11-1 NA NA 13 CASSLGGNYGYTF TGTGCCAGCAGCTTAGGGGGAAACTATGGCTACACCTTC
TRBJ1-2 TRBV6-1 NA NA 15 CASSEKGGQTYGYTF TGTGCCAGCAGTGAAAAGGGCGGGCAGACCTATGGCTACACCTTC
TRBJ1-5 TRBV28 TRBD1 NA 15 CASTPHGTDSQPQHF TGTGCCAGCACCCCCCATGGGACAGACTCTCAGCCCCAGCATTTT
TRBJ1-1 TRBV29-1 NA NA 14 CSVLGGGLNTEAFF TGCAGCGTTCTTGGGGGCGGGTTGAACACTGAAGCTTTCTTT
TRBJ1-4 TRBV19 TRBD1 NA 17 CASSRWTGGLPKEKLFF TGTGCCAGTAGTAGGTGGACAGGGGGGCTTCCAAAGGAAAAACTGTTTTTT
TRBJ2-5 TRBV30 TRBD1 NA 14 CAWSWTGGVETQYF TGTGCCTGGAGTTGGACAGGGGGCGTGGAGACCCAGTACTTC
TRBJ2-5 TRBV7-6 TRBD1 NA 15 CASSFTTGGGETQYF TGTGCCAGCAGCTTCACGACAGGGGGCGGGGAGACCCAGTACTTC
TRBJ1-2 TRBV19 TRBD1 NA 13 CASSMATGWGYTF TGTGCCAGTAGTATGGCGACAGGGTGGGGCTACACCTTC
TRBJ1-3 TRBV23-1 NA NA 18 CASSQSRRTRLFGNTIYF TGCGCCAGCAGTCAATCGCGCCGTACAAGGCTTTTTGGAAACACCATATATTTT
TRBJ1-1 TRBV5-1 NA NA 12 CASKDGYTEAFF TGCGCCAGCAAGGACGGTTACACTGAAGCTTTCTTT
TRBJ2-7 TRBV4-1 NA NA 13 CASSLLGGHEQYF TGCGCCAGCAGCCTCCTTGGTGGCCACGAGCAGTACTTC
TRBJ1-2 TRBV28 NA NA 13 CASTHLSGDGYTF TGTGCCAGCACCCATCTATCAGGGGATGGCTACACCTTC